The following is a TCR beta chain sequence with its context. As originally analysed: Amplified reference gene primers provided the basis for estimating nucleated cell counts. Profiled with immunoSEQ multiplex PCR; TCRdb holds only in-frame clones, not every one. The DNA gave D and trimming, while V, J and clone size come from that table. The table has tens of thousands of clones, approximately 80% seen once. The entry originates in a study of blood T cell repertoires in COVID-19. In the study overall: Samples of COVID-19 (acute and convalescent) were obtained from the United States, Italy and Spain. The cDNA or gDNA used as material had been derived from T cells, B-cell-depleted T cells, or PBMCs.

This CDR3 region has 16 residues. Germline V gene lookup returns CDR1 SGHRS and CDR2 YFSETQ. The V segment lost 9 bases and the J segment 5 bases; nucleotides outside the gene matches: 19. The source of this sequence is a man over 45 with acute or convalescent COVID-19. The sequenced sample was peripheral blood. This sequence joins TRBV5-1 and TRBJ2-5, with TRBD2 matching 7 bases. This chain's CDR3 is CAISTSPRYTVETQYF. CDR3 coding DNA: TGCGCCATCTCGACTAGCCCTAGATATACGGTGGAGACCCAGTACTTC.